A single sample is the source of the 24 T cell receptor beta chains below, sequenced in a study of blood T cell repertoires in COVID-19. Using immunoSEQ multiplex PCR, the repertoire was profiled, and TCRdb retains in-frame clones only, with some absent. The sample carries about 140,000 clones, roughly 89% recorded once. The source material was PBMCs or T cells enriched from blood (not recorded which). Source of these receptors: a man aged 45 to 65 who had recovered from COVID-19.

The CDR3 DNA is TGTGCCAGCAGTGAAAGGAGGGCCTACGAGCAGTACTTC. This encodes CASSERRAYEQYF. The chain has TRBV6-1 and TRBJ2-7; D is possibly TRBD2 (6 bases). This CDR3 is built from 13 residues. CDR1 and CDR2 from the germline V gene are MNHNS and SASEGT. Between the trimmed V and J ends, which lost 2 bases and 2 bases, there was a span of 7 bases.

This clone showed up just a few times. The J gene is TRBJ2-7, the V gene TRBV18; the match to TRBD1 covers 10 bases. The length of the CDR3 is 14 residues. The germline V gene has CDR1 KGHSH and CDR2 LQKENI. Trimming at V came to 5 bases and at J to 7 bases, leaving 8 bases not matched to a gene. The CDR3 loop is CASSIGTGVKEQYV. In DNA, the CDR3 is TGTGCCAGCTCAATCGGGACAGGGGTAAAAGAGCAGTACGTC.

This chain links TRBV12-3 or TRBV12-4 with TRBJ1-1, with TRBD1 matching over 9 bases. This CDR3 has 13 amino acids. V lost 6 bases, J lost 10 bases, and 9 bases stayed unmatched. CDR3 sequence reads: CASSYGQGFRAFF. The CDR3 DNA is TGTGCCAGCAGCTACGGACAGGGGTTTAGAGCTTTCTTT.

J is TRBJ1-1 and V is TRBV5-1, with 7 nucleotides matching TRBD1. The CDR3 runs to 14 residues. In germline, CDR1 is SGHRS, CDR2 YFSETQ. With V trimmed by 4 bases and J by 8 bases, 11 bases remained unmatched. The CDR3 DNA reads TGCGCCAGCAGCAGCTCCGGGACAGCGAACGAAGCTTTCTTT. This gives the protein CASSSSGTANEAFF.

This clone has a single count. This sequence joins TRBV6-5 and TRBJ1-6; no clear D gene. Trimming left V 5 bases short and J 3 bases short, with 8 bases between. CDR1 and CDR2 from the germline V gene are MNHEY and SVGAGI. The CDR3 consists of 14 residues. CDR3 protein: CASSLRNYNSPLHF. Written as DNA, the CDR3 is TGTGCCAGCAGTCTCAGGAACTATAATTCACCCCTCCACTTT.

This clone was recorded a few times. This chain links TRBV5-1 with TRBJ2-7; D remains ambiguous. Trimming removed 4 bases from V and 5 bases from J, with 16 bases in between. Germline CDR1 reads SGHRS; CDR2 reads YFSETQ. The CDR3 is 14 amino acids. CDR3 residues: CASSIRQTNHEQYF. The DNA for the CDR3 is TGCGCCAGCAGCATTCGACAAACCAACCACGAGCAGTACTTC.

V gene TRBV19 combines with J gene TRBJ2-2, with 9 nucleotides matching TRBD1. V lost 3 bases and J lost 4; bases outside the gene matches: 6. The CDR3 runs to 16 residues. From germline, CDR1 is LNHDA and CDR2 SQIVND (reference sequence). The CDR3 sequence: CASSIGQGIPTGELFF. The CDR3 DNA reads as TGTGCCAGTAGTATCGGACAGGGGATCCCCACCGGGGAGCTGTTTTTT.

The chain uses TRBV7-2 and TRBJ2-1; TRBD1 might be the D (6 bases). Germline-derived CDR1 and CDR2 are SGHTA and FQGNSA. With 6 bases removed from V and 8 bases from J, the gap between germline ends came to 23 bases. The CDR3 has 16 residues. For the CDR3, the DNA is TGTGCCAGCAGTCGTTACTCTTGGGGGCCGGGCCATGAGCAGTTCTTC. Translating gives CASSRYSWGPGHEQFF.

This clone was detected once. The J gene is TRBJ2-5, the V gene TRBV5-4; D is uncertain. V was clipped by 0 bases and J by 2 bases, with 8 bases between them. This CDR3 region has 14 residues. Germline CDR1 SGHNT, CDR2 YYREEE (reference sequence). The CDR3: CASSLGNSQETQYF. As DNA, the CDR3 is TGTGCCAGCAGCTTGGGGAACAGTCAAGAGACCCAGTACTTC.

The chain combines TRBV6-1 with TRBJ1-6; a weak D match, TRBD1 (6 bases). CDR1 is MNHNS, CDR2 SASEGT, per germline. The ends were cut back, 3 bases at V and 9 bases at J, with 15 bases in the middle. The CDR3 totals 15 residues. The CDR3 DNA is TGTGCCAGCAGTGATCGGTCGGGGGGCGGTTCACCCCTCCACTTT. Translated, it gives CASSDRSGGGSPLHF.

The chain links TRBV18 to TRBJ1-2; 8 bases fit TRBD1. Trimming took 3 bases from V and 4 from J; bases not matched to a gene: 4. The CDR3 is made up of 14 amino acids. CDR1 and CDR2 (germline): KGHSH, LQKENI. This CDR3 reads CASSPAGGGYGYTF. The CDR3 DNA reads as TGTGCCAGCTCACCCGCAGGGGGCGGCTATGGCTACACCTTC.

The chain has TRBV12-3 or TRBV12-4 and TRBJ2-1, with D possibly TRBD1 on 6 matching bases. The germline V and J ends were trimmed by 4 bases and 8 bases, with 9 bases remaining between them. This CDR3 contains 12 residues. The CDR3 loop is CASSSRGDEQFF. In nucleotides, the CDR3 is TGTGCCAGCAGTTCCAGGGGCGATGAGCAGTTCTTC.

V usage is TRBV7-3 and J usage is TRBJ2-6, with D hard to call. V was trimmed by 1 base and J by 4 bases, leaving 5 bases between them. The germline gives CDR1 SGHTA, CDR2 FQGTGA. The CDR3 sequence is 14 residues long. Written as DNA, the CDR3 is TGTGCCAGCAGCTTAAGGCCCGGGGCCAACGTCCTGACTTTC. It specifies CASSLRPGANVLTF. Full variable domain (outside the CDR3, taken from reference TRBV7-3 and TRBJ2-6): GAGVSQTPSNKVTEKGKYVELRCDPISGHTALYWYRQSLGQGPEFLIYFQGTGAADDSGLPNDRFFAVRPEGSVSTLKIQRTERGDSAVYLCASSLRPGANVLTFGAGSRLTVL.

The V call is TRBV6-5, the J call TRBJ1-4; 9 bases are shared with TRBD1. The CDR3 contains 14 residues. Germline V CDR1 and CDR2: MNHEY, SVGAGI. Losses at the gene ends were 6 bases for V and 7 bases for J; bases not matched to a gene: 6. This CDR3 reads CASREGQGSEKLFF. CDR3 DNA sequence: TGTGCCAGCAGGGAGGGACAGGGAAGTGAAAAACTGTTTTTT.

This clone was counted once. The chain recombines TRBV19 with TRBJ2-7, with 7 bases fitting TRBD1. The CDR3 has 15 residues. Germline CDR1 is LNHDA and CDR2 is SQIVND (reference sequence). After removal of 3 bases from V and 2 bases from J, the junction contained 7 bases not matched to a gene. CDR3 sequence reads: CASSIRQGVAYEQYF. As DNA, the CDR3 is TGTGCCAGTAGTATCCGACAGGGAGTCGCCTACGAGCAGTACTTC.

This sequence joins TRBV7-8 and TRBJ2-5; 7 bases fit TRBD1. CDR3 length equals 15 residues. Losses at the gene ends were 3 bases for V and 5 bases for J; bases not matched to a gene: 9. In germline, CDR1 is SGHVS, CDR2 FQNEAQ. CDR3 sequence: CASSFYRQGGETQYF. The CDR3 DNA sequence: TGTGCCAGCAGCTTTTACAGACAGGGTGGGGAGACCCAGTACTTC.

The chain employs TRBV5-1 and TRBJ2-7; 8 positions match TRBD2. The V and J ends lost 4 bases and 2 bases, in that order; junction bases with no gene match: 5. The CDR3 covers 14 residues. Germline loops: CDR1 SGHRS, CDR2 YFSETQ. The chain's CDR3 is CASSPDGRAYEQYF. The CDR3 bases are TGCGCCAGCAGCCCGGACGGGAGGGCCTACGAGCAGTACTTC. Using reference TRBV5-1 and TRBJ2-7 for the parts outside the CDR3, the full variable domain is KAGVTQTPRYLIKTRGQQVTLSCSPISGHRSVSWYQQTPGQGLQFLFEYFSETQRNKGNFPGRFSGRQFSNSRSEMNVSTLELGDSALYLCASSPDGRAYEQYFGPGTRLTVT.

The DNA for the CDR3 is TGTGCCAGTAACACCGCGGGCAACCCGTATAACTATGGCTACACCTTC. Encoded protein: CASNTAGNPYNYGYTF. V and J are TRBV19 and TRBJ1-2, with no clear D. Germline CDR1 reads LNHDA; CDR2 reads SQIVND (reference sequence). The CDR3 has 16 residues. Trimming took 7 bases from V and 1 from J, leaving 19 bases between them.

The chain employs TRBV3-1 (or the pseudogene TRBV3-2) and TRBJ1-2; 11 positions agree with TRBD1. The CDR3 runs 14 residues. J lost 5 bases, V lost 7 bases, and 6 bases had no gene match. Germline-derived CDR1 and CDR2 are LGHDT and YNNKEL (reference sequence). The CDR3 loop is CASTLGTGGYGYTF. The CDR3 coding sequence is TGTGCCAGCACTCTGGGGACAGGGGGATATGGCTACACCTTC.

DNA for the CDR3: TGTGCCAGCAGCCCGAGGGAAGGGCCCCAGCATTTT. Translated: CASSPREGPQHF. The V gene is TRBV7-2, the J gene TRBJ1-5; D is unresolved. CDR3 length: 12 residues. V lost 5 bases and J 9 bases, leaving 11 bases between the germline ends. In germline, CDR1 is SGHTA, CDR2 FQGNSA.

The chain has TRBV28 and TRBJ1-3, with 12 nucleotides matching TRBD1. CDR3 length: 17 amino acids. J lost 2 bases, V lost 7 bases, and 9 bases had no gene match. Germline-derived CDR1 and CDR2 are MDHEN and SYDVKM. CDR3 nucleotides: TGTGCCAGCATCGGGACAGGGGGCGATAGGACTGGAAACACCATATATTTT. It encodes CASIGTGGDRTGNTIYF.

This clone was found once. The gene calls are TRBV9 and TRBJ1-6, with D perhaps matching TRBD1 (5 bases). Trimming took 7 bases from V and 8 from J, leaving 16 bases between them. Looked up from germline, CDR1 is SGDLS and CDR2 is YYNGEE. The CDR3 is 14 amino acids. CDR3 loop: CASSAGGWDSPLHF. In DNA form, the CDR3 reads TGTGCCAGCTCCGCCGGGGGTTGGGATTCACCCCTCCACTTT.

This CDR3 is CASSLWANQPQHF. The CDR3 coding sequence is TGTGCCAGCAGCCTCTGGGCAAATCAGCCCCAGCATTTT. This sequence joins TRBV7-3 and TRBJ1-5, with D hard to call. The ends were cut back, 5 bases at V and 4 bases at J, with 9 bases in the middle. Germline V CDR1 and CDR2: SGHTA, FQGTGA. This CDR3 is 13 amino acids long.

This chain joins TRBV7-2 and TRBJ1-5, with a tentative D call TRBD1 (5 bases). This CDR3 comprises 13 residues. The V gene's germline CDR1 is SGHTA and CDR2 FQGNSA. V shed 5 bases and J shed 9 bases, with 14 bases lying between them. CDR3 residues: CASSDILQGPQHF. The CDR3 nucleotides are TGTGCCAGCAGCGATATCCTCCAGGGGCCCCAGCATTTT.